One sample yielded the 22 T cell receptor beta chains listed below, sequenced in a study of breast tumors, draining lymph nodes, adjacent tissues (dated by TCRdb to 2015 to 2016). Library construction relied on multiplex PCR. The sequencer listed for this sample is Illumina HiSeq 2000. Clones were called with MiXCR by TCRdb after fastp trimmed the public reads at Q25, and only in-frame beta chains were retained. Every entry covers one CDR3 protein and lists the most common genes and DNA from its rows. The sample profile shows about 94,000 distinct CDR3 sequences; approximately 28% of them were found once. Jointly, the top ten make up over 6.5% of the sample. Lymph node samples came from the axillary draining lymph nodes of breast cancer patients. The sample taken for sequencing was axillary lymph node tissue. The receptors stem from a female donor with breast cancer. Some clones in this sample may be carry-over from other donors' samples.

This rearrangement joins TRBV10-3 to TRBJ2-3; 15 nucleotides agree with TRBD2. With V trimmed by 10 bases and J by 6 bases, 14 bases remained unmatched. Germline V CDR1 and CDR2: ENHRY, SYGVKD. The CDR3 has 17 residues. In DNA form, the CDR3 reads TGTGCCACAGCAGATTCCGGGACTAGCGGGAGGTCGGATACGCAGTATTTT. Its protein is CATADSGTSGRSDTQYF.

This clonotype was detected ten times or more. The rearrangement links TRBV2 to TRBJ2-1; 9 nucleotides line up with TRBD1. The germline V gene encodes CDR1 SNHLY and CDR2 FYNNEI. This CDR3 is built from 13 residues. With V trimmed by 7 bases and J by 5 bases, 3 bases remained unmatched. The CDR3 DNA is TGTGCCAGCAACAGGGGGCGAAACAATGAGCAGTTCTTC. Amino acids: CASNRGRNNEQFF.

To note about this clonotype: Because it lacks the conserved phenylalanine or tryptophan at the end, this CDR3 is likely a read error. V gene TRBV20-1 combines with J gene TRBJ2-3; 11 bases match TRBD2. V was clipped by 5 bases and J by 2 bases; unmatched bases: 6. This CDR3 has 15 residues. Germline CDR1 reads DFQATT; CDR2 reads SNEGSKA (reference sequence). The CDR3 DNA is TGCAGTGCTGAGGGGACTAGCGGATCCACAGATACGCAGTATCTT. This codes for CSAEGTSGSTDTQYL.

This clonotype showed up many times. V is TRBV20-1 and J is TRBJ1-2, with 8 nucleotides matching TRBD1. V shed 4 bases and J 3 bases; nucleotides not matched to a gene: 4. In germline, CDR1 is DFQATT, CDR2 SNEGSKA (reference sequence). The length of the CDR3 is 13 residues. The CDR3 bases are TGCAGTGCTACAAGGACAGGGTACTATGGCTACACCTTC. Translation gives CSATRTGYYGYTF.

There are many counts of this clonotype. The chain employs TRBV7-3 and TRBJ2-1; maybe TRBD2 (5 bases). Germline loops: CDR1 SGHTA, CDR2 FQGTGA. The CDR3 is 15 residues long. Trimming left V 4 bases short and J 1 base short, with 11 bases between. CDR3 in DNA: TGTGCCAGCAGCTCCGAGGGCAGGTCCTACAATGAGCAGTTCTTC. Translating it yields CASSSEGRSYNEQFF.

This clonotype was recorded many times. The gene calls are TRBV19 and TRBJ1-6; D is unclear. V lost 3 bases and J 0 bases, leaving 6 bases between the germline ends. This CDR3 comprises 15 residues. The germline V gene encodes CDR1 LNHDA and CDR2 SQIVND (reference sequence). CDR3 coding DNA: TGTGCCAGTAGTATCGGTGGCTCCTATAATTCACCCCTCCACTTT. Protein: CASSIGGSYNSPLHF.

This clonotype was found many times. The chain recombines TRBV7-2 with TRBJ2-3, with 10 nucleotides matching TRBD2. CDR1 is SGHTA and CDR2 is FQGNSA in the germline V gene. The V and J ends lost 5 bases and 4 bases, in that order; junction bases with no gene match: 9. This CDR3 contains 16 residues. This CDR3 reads CASSRQREGLADTQYF. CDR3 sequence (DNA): TGTGCCAGCAGCCGTCAGCGGGAGGGCCTCGCAGATACGCAGTATTTT. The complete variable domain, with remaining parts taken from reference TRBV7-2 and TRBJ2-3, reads GAGVSQSPSNKVTEKGKDVELRCDPISGHTALYWYRQSLGQGLEFLIYFQGNSAPDKSGLPSDRFSAERTGGSVSTLTIQRTQQEDSAVYLCASSRQREGLADTQYFGPGTRLTVL.

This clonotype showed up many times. CDR3 nucleotide sequence: TGTGCCAGCAGCTTAAGATGGGCGGGAGGGTCCTACAATGAGCAGTTCTTC. Translation: CASSLRWAGGSYNEQFF. V usage is TRBV13 and J usage is TRBJ2-1, with TRBD2 matching 9 bases. Trimming at V came to 2 bases and at J to 1 base, leaving 6 bases not matched to a gene. Germline loops: CDR1 PRHDT, CDR2 FYEKMQ (reference sequence). This CDR3 is built from 17 residues.

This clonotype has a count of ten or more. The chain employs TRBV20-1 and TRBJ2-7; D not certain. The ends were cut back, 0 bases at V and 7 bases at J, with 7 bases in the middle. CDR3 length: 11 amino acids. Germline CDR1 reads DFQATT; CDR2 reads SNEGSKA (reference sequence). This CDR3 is CSARDLTEQYF. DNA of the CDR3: TGCAGTGCTAGAGATCTGACGGAGCAGTACTTC.

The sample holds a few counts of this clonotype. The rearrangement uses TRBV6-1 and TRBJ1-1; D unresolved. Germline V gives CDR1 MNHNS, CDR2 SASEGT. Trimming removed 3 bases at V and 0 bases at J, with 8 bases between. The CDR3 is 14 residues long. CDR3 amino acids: CASSERYLNTEAFF. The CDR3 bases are TGTGCCAGCAGTGAGCGTTACTTGAACACTGAAGCTTTCTTT.

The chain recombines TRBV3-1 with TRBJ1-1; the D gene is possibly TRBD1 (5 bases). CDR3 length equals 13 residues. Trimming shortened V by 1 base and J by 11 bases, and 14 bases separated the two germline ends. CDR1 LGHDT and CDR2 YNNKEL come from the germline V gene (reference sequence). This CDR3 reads CASSQGYARGAFF. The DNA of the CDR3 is TGTGCCAGCAGCCAAGGCTACGCTAGGGGCGCTTTCTTT.

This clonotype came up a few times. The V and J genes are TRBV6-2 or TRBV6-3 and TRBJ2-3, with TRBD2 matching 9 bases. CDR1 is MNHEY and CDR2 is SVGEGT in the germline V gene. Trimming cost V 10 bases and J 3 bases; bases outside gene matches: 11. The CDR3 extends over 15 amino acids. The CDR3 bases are TGTGCCACTTCCCGGCAGCTAGCGGGAACAGATACGCAGTATTTT. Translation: CATSRQLAGTDTQYF.

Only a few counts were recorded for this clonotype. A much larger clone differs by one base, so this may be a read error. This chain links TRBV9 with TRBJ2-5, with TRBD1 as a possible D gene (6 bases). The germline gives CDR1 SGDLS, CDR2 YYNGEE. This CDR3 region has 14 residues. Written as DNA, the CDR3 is TGTGCCAGCAGCCCCGGCGACAGGTCAGAGACCCAGTCCTTC. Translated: CASSPGDRSETQSF.

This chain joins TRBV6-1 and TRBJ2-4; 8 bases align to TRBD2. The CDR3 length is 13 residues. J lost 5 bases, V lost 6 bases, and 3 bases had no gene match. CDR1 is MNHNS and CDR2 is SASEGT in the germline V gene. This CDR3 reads CASRRAGENIQYF. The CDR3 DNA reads TGTGCCAGCAGGAGAGCGGGAGAAAACATTCAGTACTTC.

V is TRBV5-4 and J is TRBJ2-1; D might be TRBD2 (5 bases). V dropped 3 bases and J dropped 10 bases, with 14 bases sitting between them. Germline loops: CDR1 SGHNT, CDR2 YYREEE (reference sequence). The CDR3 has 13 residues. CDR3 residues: CASSYRGLEEQFF. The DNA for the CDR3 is TGTGCCAGCAGCTACCGAGGACTGGAAGAGCAGTTCTTC. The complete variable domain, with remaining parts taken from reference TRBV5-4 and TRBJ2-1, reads ETGVTQSPTHLIKTRGQQVTLRCSSQSGHNTVSWYQQALGQGPQFIFQYYREEENGRGNFPPRFSGLQFPNYSSELNVNALELDDSALYLCASSYRGLEEQFFGPGTRLTVL.

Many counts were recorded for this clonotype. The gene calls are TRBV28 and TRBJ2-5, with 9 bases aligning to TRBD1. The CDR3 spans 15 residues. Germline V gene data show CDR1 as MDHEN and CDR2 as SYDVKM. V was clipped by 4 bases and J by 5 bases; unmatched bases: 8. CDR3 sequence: CASSSGGQGWETQYF. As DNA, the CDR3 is TGTGCCAGCAGTTCGGGTGGACAGGGGTGGGAGACCCAGTACTTC.

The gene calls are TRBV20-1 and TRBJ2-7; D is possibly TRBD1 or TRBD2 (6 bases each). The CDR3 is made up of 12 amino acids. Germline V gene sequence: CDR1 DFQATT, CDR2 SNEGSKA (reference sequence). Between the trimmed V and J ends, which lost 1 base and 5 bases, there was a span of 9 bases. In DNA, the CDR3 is TGCAGTGCTAGAGGGGGGGCGAACGAGCAGTACTTC. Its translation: CSARGGANEQYF.

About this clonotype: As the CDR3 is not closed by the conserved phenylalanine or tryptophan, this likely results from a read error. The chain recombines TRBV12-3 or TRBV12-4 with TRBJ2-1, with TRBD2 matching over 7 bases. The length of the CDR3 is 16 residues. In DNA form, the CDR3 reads TGTGCCAGCAGTAATCAAAGCGGGACCTCCTACAATGACCAGTTCGTC. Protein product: CASSNQSGTSYNDQFV.

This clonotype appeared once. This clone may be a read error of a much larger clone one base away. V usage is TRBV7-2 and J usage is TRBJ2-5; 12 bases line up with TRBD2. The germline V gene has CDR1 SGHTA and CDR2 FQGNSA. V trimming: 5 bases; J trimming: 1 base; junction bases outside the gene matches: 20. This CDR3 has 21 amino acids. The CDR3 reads CASSQEVPRGTSGRLQETQYF. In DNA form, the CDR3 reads TGTGCCAGCAGCCAAGAAGTCCCCCGAGGGACTAGCGGGCGCCTCCAAGAGACCCAGTACTTC. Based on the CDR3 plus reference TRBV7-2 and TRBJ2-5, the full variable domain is GAGVSQSPSNKVTEKGKDVELRCDPISGHTALYWYRQSLGQGLEFLIYFQGNSAPDKSGLPSDRFSAERTGGSVSTLTIQRTQQEDSAVYLCASSQEVPRGTSGRLQETQYFGPGTRLLVL.

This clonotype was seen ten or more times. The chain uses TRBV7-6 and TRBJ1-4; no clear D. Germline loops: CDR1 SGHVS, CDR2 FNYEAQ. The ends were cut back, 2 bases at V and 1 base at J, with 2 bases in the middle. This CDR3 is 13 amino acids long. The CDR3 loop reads CASSLRTNEKLFF. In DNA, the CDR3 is TGTGCCAGCAGCTTAAGAACTAATGAAAAACTGTTTTTT.

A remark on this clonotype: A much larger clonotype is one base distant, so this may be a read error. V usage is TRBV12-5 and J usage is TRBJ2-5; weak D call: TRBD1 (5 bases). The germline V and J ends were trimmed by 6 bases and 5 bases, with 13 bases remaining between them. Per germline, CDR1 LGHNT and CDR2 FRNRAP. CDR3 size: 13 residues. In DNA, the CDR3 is TGTGCTAGTGGAGACGACAGTCAGGAGACCCAGTACTTC. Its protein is CASGDDSQETQYF.

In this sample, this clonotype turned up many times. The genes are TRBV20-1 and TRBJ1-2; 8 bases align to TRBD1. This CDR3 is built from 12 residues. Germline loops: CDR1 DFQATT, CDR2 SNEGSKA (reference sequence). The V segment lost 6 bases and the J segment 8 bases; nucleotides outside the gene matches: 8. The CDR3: CSALTGGNGYTF. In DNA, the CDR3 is TGCAGTGCCCTAACAGGGGGGAACGGCTACACCTTC.